Listed here is a single T cell receptor beta chain. Its target is not known. These data originate in a study of T cell responses to AZD1222 COVID-19 vaccine. Here immunoSEQ multiplex PCR was the method, and the copy in TCRdb shows in-frame clones only, minus some. The table shows more than 110,000 clones, with 85% to 90% occurring only once. The V gene lost 11 bases and the J gene lost 2 bases, with 13 bases spanning the gap. This CDR3 is 12 amino acids long. The germline CDR1 and CDR2 sequences are SSHAT and FNYEAQ (reference sequence). Study results and limitations: Only a handful of AZD1222 recipients were seropositive at baseline. Among vaccine-associated CD4 TCRs, coverage spanned spike, with dominance at 160-218 and 743-854.

This chain connects TRBV7-7 to TRBJ2-7; the D gene could be TRBD1 or TRBD2 (6 bases each). Here the sequenced sample was peripheral blood, taken on day 0 of AZD1222 vaccination. The TCR originated in an adult in good health. The CDR3 region is CASRGGPYEQYF. In DNA form, the CDR3 reads TGTGCCTCCAGGGGAGGACCCTACGAGCAGTACTTC.